This T cell receptor (beta chain) emerged from a study of blood T cell repertoires in COVID-19 (dated by TCRdb to 2019 to 2021). Background for the entire study: The collaborator samples originated in the United States, Italy and Spain and spanned the acute and convalescent phases of COVID-19. The prospective study material was composed of cDNA or gDNA derived from T cells, B-cell-depleted T cells, or PBMCs. Subjects who had been exposed to COVID-19, were actively infected with it, or had recovered from it provided the deeply sampled blood TCRbeta repertoires that made up the dataset. The repertoires were released in a freely available public database intended as a resource for research on the immune response to SARS-CoV-2. Samples were obtained from the ongoing ImmuneRACE study (first 160 participants) and from some 1,300 subjects provided by 6 global collaborators. The sample metadata nearly always contained a de-identified subject ID, COVID-19 status, age in years and sex. HLA class I and class II types, where available, came from metadata supplied by the sample provider rather than from assay-based typing. Paper-wide results and their limitations: Clinical and demographic metadata were provided uncurated, with the amount varying by source and participant.

Participants in the prospective study were enrolled through a virtual design, were aged roughly 18 to 90 years, and lived in about two dozen United States geographic areas. In the prospective study, cohorts were assigned on the basis of participant-reported clinical history obtained from a screening survey and a study questionnaire. Recovered participants in ImmuneRACE Cohort 3 were defined by two consecutive negative NP/OP PCR tests, clearance by a healthcare professional, or resolution of symptoms. In the prospective study, mobile phlebotomists collected whole blood, serum and a nasopharyngeal or oropharyngeal swab from each participant. Additional blood draws and questionnaires over a roughly two-month period could optionally be provided by prospective study participants. Blood samples from the prospective study were shipped frozen or at room temperature prior to DNA extraction. TCRbeta CDR3 regions were amplified from genomic DNA using the immunoSEQ Assay, a bias-controlled multiplex PCR. Per the source publication's procedure: Within the assay, amplification of reference gene primers was used to estimate how many nucleated cells each sample contained. To quantify the absolute abundance of each unique TCRbeta CDR3 rearrangement, sequence reads were collapsed and filtered. For each sample, productive Simpson clonality was calculated by taking the square root of Simpson's diversity index across productive rearrangements. Imported from immuneACCESS, the table was reduced by TCRdb to in-frame sequences with V and J called. These copies leave out some clones; in studies compared against another copy, an unresolved V gene accounts for under half, and the cause of the remainder is not known. The DNA was the basis for D and trimming; V, J and clone size are from that table. The sample contains hundreds of thousands of clones, more than 70% of them found a single time. Of the sample, more than 2% is held by the ten largest clones.

On this clone itself: The antigen this receptor binds is unknown. It has no much larger one-base neighbor in the sample; base qualities were not kept.

The trim is 3 bases for V and 0 bases for J, with a gap of 4 bases between the germline ends. The CDR3, cysteine through phenylalanine, is 14 amino acids long. Solely the CDR3 DNA is kept, with 42 bases framed from the first base. CDR1 SGHRS and CDR2 YFSETQ are derived from the germline V gene. The source material was PBMCs or T cells enriched from blood (not recorded which). Recombination linked TRBV5-1 to TRBJ1-6, with the D gene not clear enough to name. The TCR comes from a woman in her forties or fifties who had recovered from COVID-19. CDR3 loop: CASSSSSYNSPLHF. The nucleotide sequence is TGCGCCAGCAGCTCTAGCTCCTATAATTCACCCCTCCACTTT.